The 30 T cell receptor beta chains listed next were all sequenced from one sample in a study of blood T cell repertoires in COVID-19. Clones were read by immunoSEQ multiplex PCR, and TCRdb kept only the in-frame ones, dropping some. The table shows approximately 100,000 clones, with around 82% occurring only once. Specimen: peripheral blood. These receptors came from a human donor in a cohort sampled during active COVID-19.

The chain combines TRBV23-1 with TRBJ1-1; D is uncertain. TRBV23-1 is an ORF, and what it does is uncertain. CDR3 size: 18 residues. Trimming removed 2 bases from V and 0 bases from J, with 19 bases in between. CDR3 in DNA: TGCGCCAGCAGTCAACTGGGCCGGGGTGGGAAGATGAACACTGAAGCTTTCTTT. Translation gives CASSQLGRGGKMNTEAFF.

The chain couples TRBV4-1 to TRBJ1-5, with a weak D call TRBD1 (6 bases). In germline, CDR1 is MGHRA, CDR2 YSYEKL. V lost 4 bases and J 2 bases, leaving 15 bases between the germline ends. The CDR3 extends over 16 amino acids. The CDR3 loop reads CASSPRGPGGNQPQHF. The CDR3 DNA is TGCGCCAGCAGCCCGAGGGGTCCAGGGGGCAATCAGCCCCAGCATTTT.

This sequence joins TRBV6-5 and TRBJ1-1; D remains unclear. V lost 0 bases, J lost 8 bases, and 7 bases lay in between. The germline gives CDR1 MNHEY, CDR2 SVGAGI. This CDR3 is 12 amino acids long. The CDR3 DNA is TGTGCCAGCAGTTACTCGCCGGGGGAAGCTTTCTTT. The encoded protein is CASSYSPGEAFF.

V and J are TRBV11-2 and TRBJ1-6; D is unclear. CDR3 size: 15 residues. Germline V gives CDR1 SGHAT, CDR2 FQNNGV. With 1 base removed from V and 8 bases from J, the gap between germline ends came to 12 bases. The CDR3 here is CASSLVAVSYSPLHF. In DNA, the CDR3 is TGTGCCAGCAGCTTAGTGGCGGTTTCTTATTCACCCCTCCACTTT.

The rearrangement uses TRBV5-1 and TRBJ2-1, with 14 bases aligning to TRBD2. With V trimmed by 4 bases and J by 4 bases, 1 base remained unmatched. Germline V lookup: CDR1 SGHRS, CDR2 YFSETQ. The CDR3 has 15 residues. CDR3 protein: CASSRTSGGYNEQFF. CDR3 DNA: TGCGCCAGCAGCCGGACTAGCGGGGGGTACAATGAGCAGTTCTTC.

CDR3 sequence: CATSRDLGVGGNEQFF. The CDR3 nucleotides are TGTGCCACCAGCAGAGATCTCGGGGTCGGGGGCAATGAGCAGTTCTTC. The V gene is TRBV15, the J gene TRBJ2-1, with D possibly being TRBD2 (6 bases). Germline lookup yields CDR1 LNHNV and CDR2 YYDKDF (reference sequence). The length of the CDR3 is 16 residues. With 0 bases removed from V and 6 bases from J, the gap between germline ends came to 15 bases. Full variable domain (remainder filled in from reference TRBV15 and TRBJ2-1): DAMVIQNPRYQVTQFGKPVTLSCSQTLNHNVMYWYQQKSSQAPKLLFHYYDKDFNNEADTPDNFQSRRPNTSFCFLDIRSPGLGDTAMYLCATSRDLGVGGNEQFFGPGTRLTVL.

The chain combines TRBV27 with TRBJ2-7; 8 positions agree with TRBD1. Germline V gives CDR1 MNHEY, CDR2 SMNVEV (reference sequence). The CDR3 is 16 amino acids. The V gene end was trimmed by 2 bases and the J gene end by 3 bases; junction bases not matched to a gene: 9. The CDR3 spells CASSLTGQGVSYEQYF. The CDR3 nucleotides read TGTGCCAGCAGTTTAACAGGACAGGGTGTAAGCTACGAGCAGTACTTC.

This chain joins TRBV2 and TRBJ2-7; 11 bases are a match to TRBD1. Trimming took 5 bases from V and 7 from J; bases not matched to a gene: 7. The length of the CDR3 is 14 residues. Germline CDR1 and CDR2: SNHLY and FYNNEI. CDR3 in amino acids: CASSRDRGDLEQYF. The CDR3 DNA reads as TGTGCCAGCAGTCGGGACAGGGGGGACTTGGAGCAGTACTTC.

This chain joins TRBV15 and TRBJ1-1; D gene uncertain. This CDR3 is 12 amino acids long. Germline V gene data show CDR1 as LNHNV and CDR2 as YYDKDF (reference sequence). V lost 8 bases and J 3 bases, leaving 10 bases between the germline ends. The CDR3 DNA follows: TGTGCCACCGGTGACATCTACACTGAAGCTTTCTTT. This sequence encodes CATGDIYTEAFF. Based on the CDR3 plus reference TRBV15 and TRBJ1-1, the full variable domain is DAMVIQNPRYQVTQFGKPVTLSCSQTLNHNVMYWYQQKSSQAPKLLFHYYDKDFNNEADTPDNFQSRRPNTSFCFLDIRSPGLGDTAMYLCATGDIYTEAFFGQGTRLTVV.

This chain connects TRBV27 to TRBJ1-5; D call uncertain. The germline V and J ends were trimmed by 3 bases and 4 bases, with 10 bases remaining between them. The germline CDR1 and CDR2 sequences are MNHEY and SMNVEV (reference sequence). The CDR3 consists of 14 residues. CDR3 nucleotide sequence: TGTGCCAGCAGTTTCGACCGAGGGAATCAGCCCCAGCATTTT. Its translation is CASSFDRGNQPQHF.

Only a few counts were recorded for this clone. The rearrangement links TRBV7-3 to TRBJ2-7, with 8 bases lining up with TRBD1. The V segment lost 5 bases and the J segment 5 bases; nucleotides outside the gene matches: 8. CDR1 is SGHTA, CDR2 FQGTGA, per germline. This CDR3 region has 14 residues. The CDR3 DNA reads as TGTGCCAGCAGCATAGGACAGGGTTCGCACGAGCAGTACTTC. As protein: CASSIGQGSHEQYF.

The chain couples TRBV2 to TRBJ2-2; D may be TRBD2 (7 bases). The germline CDR1 and CDR2 sequences are SNHLY and FYNNEI. This CDR3 contains 15 residues. V shed 7 bases and J shed 7 bases, with 19 bases lying between them. The CDR3 loop is CASIAAGGRGGELFF. The CDR3 coding sequence is TGTGCCAGCATAGCGGCCGGGGGGCGCGGCGGGGAGCTGTTTTTT.

This chain connects TRBV7-2 to TRBJ2-2; D is uncertain. The CDR3 has 16 amino acids. CDR1 and CDR2 from the germline V gene are SGHTA and FQGNSA. V was cut by 4 bases and J by 0 bases, with 12 bases left in between. The CDR3 DNA reads as TGTGCCAGCAGCTCCCATGTAGTCTCGAACACCGGGGAGCTGTTTTTT. It encodes CASSSHVVSNTGELFF.

The chain has TRBV19 and TRBJ2-7; possible D gene TRBD2, 6 bases. CDR3 length: 17 amino acids. The germline V and J ends were trimmed by 5 bases and 5 bases, with 25 bases remaining between them. Germline V gene sequence: CDR1 LNHDA, CDR2 SQIVND (reference sequence). DNA of the CDR3: TGTGCCAGTAGTGAGGAGTTAATCCGGCGGAGGGTCAACGAGCAGTACTTC. Residues: CASSEELIRRRVNEQYF.

This clone was seen a few times. The gene calls are TRBV7-9 and TRBJ2-7, with 10 positions matching TRBD1. J gave up 2 bases and V 4 bases, and 8 bases lay outside the gene matches. The CDR3 covers 16 residues. CDR1 SEHNR and CDR2 FQNEAQ come from the germline V gene (reference sequence). Written as DNA, the CDR3 is TGTGCCAGCAGCTCGGGACGACAGGGGGCCACCTACGAGCAGTACTTC. Encoded protein: CASSSGRQGATYEQYF.

This clone was seen ten or more times. The chain uses TRBV7-2 and TRBJ1-3; D uncertain. The V gene's germline CDR1 is SGHTA and CDR2 FQGNSA. The V and J ends lost 2 bases and 0 bases respectively, with 11 bases between them. CDR3 length equals 16 residues. The CDR3 protein is CASSLTGGNSGNTIYF. In DNA form, the CDR3 reads TGTGCCAGCAGCTTAACTGGCGGAAACTCTGGAAACACCATATATTTT.

The rearrangement links TRBV29-1 to TRBJ1-5; D unclear. Germline values: CDR1 SQVTM, CDR2 ANQGSEA. V was clipped by 4 bases and J by 0 bases, with 25 bases between them. CDR3 length: 19 amino acids. CDR3 sequence: CSVGMNREFPFYSNQPQHF. The CDR3 DNA reads TGCAGCGTTGGGATGAACAGAGAGTTCCCCTTTTATAGCAATCAGCCCCAGCATTTT.

This clone was seen a few times. This chain links TRBV10-3 with TRBJ1-2; 11 bases line up with TRBD1. Germline V gives CDR1 ENHRY, CDR2 SYGVKD. The ends lost 2 bases at V and 4 bases at J; junction bases unmatched: 0. The CDR3 has 14 residues. Here the CDR3 DNA reads TGTGCCATCAGTGAGGGACAGGGGGCCTATGGCTACACCTTC. It specifies CAISEGQGAYGYTF.

The gene calls are TRBV20-1 and TRBJ2-7; D is ambiguous. Germline V lookup: CDR1 DFQATT, CDR2 SNEGSKA (reference sequence). This CDR3 contains 11 residues. The V end was cut by 5 bases, the J end by 1 base, with 6 bases between. CDR3 coding DNA: TGCAGTGCTCTTGTATCCTACGAGCAGTACTTC. Encoded protein: CSALVSYEQYF.

This chain joins TRBV9 and TRBJ2-1; 9 bases are a match to TRBD2. The CDR3 runs 14 residues. V shed 2 bases, J shed 3 bases, and the junction held 0 bases outside the gene matches. The germline V gene encodes CDR1 SGDLS and CDR2 YYNGEE. CDR3 sequence: CASSVSGGYNEQFF. The CDR3 nucleotides are TGTGCCAGCAGCGTTAGCGGGGGCTACAATGAGCAGTTCTTC.

The chain has TRBV24-1 and TRBJ2-2, with D perhaps TRBD1 (6 bases). The V gene lost 8 bases and the J gene lost 1 base, with 10 bases spanning the gap. CDR1 KGHDR and CDR2 SFDVKD come from the germline V gene. The length of the CDR3 is 14 residues. CDR3 DNA sequence: TGTGCCACCAAACAGGGCCAGAACACCGGGGAGCTGTTTTTT. Its translation is CATKQGQNTGELFF.

For the CDR3, the DNA is TGTGCCAGCAGCTTAGTAAGGAGCGGGAGTACCAATGAGCAGTTCTTC. As protein: CASSLVRSGSTNEQFF. The gene calls are TRBV7-9 and TRBJ2-1; 8 positions agree with TRBD2. The junction had 8 bases not matched to a gene; V was cut back by 1 base and J by 6 bases. In germline, CDR1 is SEHNR, CDR2 FQNEAQ (reference sequence). There are 16 residues in the CDR3.

V and J are TRBV5-4 and TRBJ2-1, with D unresolved. CDR1 and CDR2 from the germline V gene are SGHNT and YYREEE (reference sequence). CDR3 length equals 14 residues. V was trimmed by 0 bases and J by 7 bases, leaving 11 bases between them. Here the CDR3 DNA reads TGTGCCAGCAGCTTGGTGGGCACATCGAATGAGCAGTTCTTC. This encodes CASSLVGTSNEQFF.

V usage is TRBV7-2 and J usage is TRBJ2-1, with D possibly TRBD2 on 6 matching bases. CDR1 is SGHTA, CDR2 FQGNSA, per germline. The V gene lost 3 bases and the J gene lost 7 bases, with 16 bases spanning the gap. The CDR3 has 15 amino acids. CDR3 residues: CASSFRDSPENEQFF. DNA of the CDR3: TGTGCCAGCAGCTTTCGGGACTCTCCAGAGAATGAGCAGTTCTTC.

This chain joins TRBV4-2 and TRBJ2-5; D is ambiguous. Trimming stripped 0 bases from V and 5 bases from J, with 4 bases between. This CDR3 spans 12 amino acids. The germline V gene has CDR1 LGHNA and CDR2 YNFKEQ. The DNA of the CDR3 is TGTGCCAGCAGCCAAGATCGTGAGACCCAGTACTTC. It translates to CASSQDRETQYF.

This rearrangement joins TRBV28 to TRBJ2-7, with TRBD1 identical over 8 bases. The CDR3 is made up of 12 amino acids. V lost 5 bases and J lost 12; bases outside the gene matches: 9. The germline V gene has CDR1 MDHEN and CDR2 SYDVKM. CDR3 sequence reads: CASSPSPGTGYF. The CDR3 DNA reads TGTGCCAGCAGTCCCTCTCCCGGGACAGGGTACTTC.

The chain has TRBV4-2 and TRBJ1-6; 8 nucleotides agree with TRBD1. The V and J ends lost 0 bases and 6 bases, in that order; junction bases with no gene match: 1. The CDR3 has 15 residues. Germline values: CDR1 LGHNA, CDR2 YNFKEQ. CDR3 protein: CASSQETGGNSPLHF. The CDR3 DNA follows: TGTGCCAGCAGCCAAGAAACAGGGGGTAATTCACCCCTCCACTTT.

The gene calls are TRBV6-6 and TRBJ2-7; 7 nucleotides match TRBD1. Trimming took 2 bases from V and 2 from J; bases not matched to a gene: 0. The length of the CDR3 is 13 residues. Germline CDR1 is MNHNY and CDR2 is SVGAGI (reference sequence). The CDR3 protein is CASSYQGAYEQYF. As DNA, the CDR3 is TGTGCCAGCAGTTACCAGGGGGCCTACGAGCAGTACTTC.

V gene TRBV30 combines with J gene TRBJ1-6; 10 positions match TRBD1. Trimming removed 8 bases from V and 6 bases from J; junction bases left unmatched: 7. This CDR3 contains 14 residues. Germline values: CDR1 GTSNPN, CDR2 SVGIG (reference sequence). The CDR3 sequence: CAGGDRGLNSPLHF. The CDR3 DNA is TGTGCCGGAGGAGACAGGGGGCTTAATTCACCCCTCCACTTT.

The table lists this clone with a few counts. The chain joins TRBV7-2 to TRBJ1-2; unclear D gene. Looked up from germline, CDR1 is SGHTA and CDR2 is FQGNSA. The CDR3 is made up of 14 amino acids. V lost 1 base, J lost 4 bases, and 10 bases lay in between. CDR3 sequence: CASSLDFLAYGYTF. The CDR3 DNA reads as TGTGCCAGCAGCTTAGATTTCTTGGCCTATGGCTACACCTTC.